This T cell receptor (beta chain) was captured in a study of T-cell reconstitution after alpha-beta-depleted transplantation in children. This clonotype was found many times. The CDR3 spans 15 residues. J gave up 6 bases and V 4 bases, and 8 bases lay outside the gene matches. Germline V gene lookup returns CDR1 SGHDT and CDR2 YYEEEE. Unique molecular identifiers were built into the TCRbeta library. TCRdb recomputed calls from the PCR reads with MiXCR, one row per CDR3 protein. This table has 600,000 to 700,000 distinct CDR3 sequences, over 15% appearing once. The rearrangement uses TRBV5-6 and TRBJ1-2; 11 nucleotides line up with TRBD1. The receptor's source is a human donor who donated a stem cell graft to a child with acute myeloid leukemia. Sequenced material: PBMCs from the stem cell graft donor, taken from the stem cell graft. CDR3: CASSGRGQGVNGYTF. CDR3 sequence (DNA): TGTGCCAGCAGCGGCCGGGGACAGGGGGTAAATGGCTACACCTTC. The whole variable domain, filled in from reference TRBV5-6 and TRBJ1-2, reads DAGVTQSPTHLIKTRGQQVTLRCSPKSGHDTVSWYQQALGQGPQFIFQYYEEEERQRGNFPDRFSGHQFPNYSSELNVNALLLGDSALYLCASSGRGQGVNGYTFGSGTRLTVV.